This section outlines one T cell receptor beta chain sequence together with its context. Its antigen is currently unknown. Then a second PCR, running roughly 6 to 11 cycles, was carried out with a sample-barcoded 5' primer and a J-beta primer mix. Each cDNA molecule received a tag from a template-switch adaptor that had 12 random nucleotides. MiXCR was run by TCRdb on the 5' RACE reads, yielding one entry per CDR3 protein. Among about 1.4 million distinct CDR3 sequences listed, approximately 59% were seen once. V lost 8 bases, J lost 4 bases, and 3 bases stayed unmatched. Germline loops: CDR1 SEHNR, CDR2 FQNEAQ (reference sequence). The CDR3 sequence is 13 residues long. The data stem from a study of blood T cells in healthy people across ages. Points from the study as a whole: Nothing was known about donor CMV status, and this possibly confounded expanded clonotype changes. Investigators viewed diversity estimates from one million T cells as underestimates, the study reported. Aged donors had fewer naive CD4+ cells and lower diversity than long-lived donors.

The sequence was collected from a man aged 18 to 35 in good health. Material: blood. V usage is TRBV7-9 and J usage is TRBJ2-3; 10 nucleotides align to TRBD1. The CDR3 nucleotides read TGTGCCAGCGAGGGGACAGGGGCAGATACGCAGTATTTT. Amino acids: CASEGTGADTQYF.